These 29 T cell receptor beta chains share one sample of origin, sequenced in a study of identifying expanded T cells in peripheral blood. Only in-frame clones appear in the TCRdb table, and some are missing; sequencing was by immunoSEQ multiplex PCR. The sample shows under 95,000 clones, around 89% of them seen only once. Input material: blood. These receptors all come from a person between 18 and 75 years old in good health.

This chain joins TRBV28 and TRBJ1-1; the D gene is possibly TRBD1 (5 bases). Germline V gives CDR1 MDHEN, CDR2 SYDVKM. Trimming removed 3 bases at V and 3 bases at J, with 14 bases between. The length of the CDR3 is 15 residues. The CDR3 bases are TGTGCCAGCAGTTTTGGTTCAGGGTACTACACTGAAGCTTTCTTT. Translated, it gives CASSFGSGYYTEAFF. Variable domain in full (rest from reference TRBV28 and TRBJ1-1): DVKVTQSSRYLVKRTGEKVFLECVQDMDHENMFWYRQDPGLGLRLIYFSYDVKMKEKGDIPEGYSVSREKKERFSLILESASTNQTSMYLCASSFGSGYYTEAFFGQGTRLTVV.

V is TRBV9 and J is TRBJ2-7, with 7 bases lining up with TRBD2. The germline CDR1 and CDR2 sequences are SGDLS and YYNGEE. The CDR3 consists of 18 residues. Trimming took 4 bases from V and 2 from J; bases not matched to a gene: 18. CDR3 sequence reads: CASSPGLSRAGTPYEQYF. The CDR3 coding sequence is TGTGCCAGCAGCCCGGGGCTCTCCAGAGCGGGAACCCCCTACGAGCAGTACTTC.

In regard to this clone: One end of the junction fails to match germline, which may point to a read error. The chain has TRBV6-1 and TRBJ2-7; TRBD2 might be the D (7 bases). CDR1 and CDR2 from the germline V gene are MNHNS and SASEGT. The CDR3 has 14 amino acids. The CDR3 region has the DNA TGTGCCCGCAGTTGGGGGGCGGGGGCGCGCGAGCAGTACTTC. This translates into CARSWGAGAREQYF.

This clone was seen once. The chain is built from TRBV19 and TRBJ2-7; 7 bases map to TRBD1. The J segment lost 3 bases and the V segment lost 5 bases, leaving 4 bases of the junction unmatched. There are 13 residues in the CDR3. Germline V CDR1 and CDR2: LNHDA, SQIVND (reference sequence). CDR3 nucleotide sequence: TGTGCCAGTAGTCCAACAGGGGTCTACGAGCAGTACTTC. Translation: CASSPTGVYEQYF.

The chain uses TRBV5-1 and TRBJ2-5; tentatively, D is TRBD2 (6 bases). Deletions cut 0 bases from V and 1 base from J, with 19 bases between. The CDR3 has 18 amino acids. CDR1 SGHRS and CDR2 YFSETQ come from the germline V gene. This CDR3 is CASSLVGSMAGSQETQYF. CDR3 in DNA: TGCGCCAGCAGCTTGGTAGGCTCTATGGCGGGATCCCAAGAGACCCAGTACTTC.

The chain couples TRBV19 to TRBJ2-5, with TRBD2 matching 10 bases. Germline V gene lookup returns CDR1 LNHDA and CDR2 SQIVND (reference sequence). The CDR3 sequence is 15 residues long. V was pared by 7 bases and J by 5 bases, with 10 bases of the junction left unmatched. CDR3 protein: CASTQAGGAWETQYF. CDR3 nucleotide sequence: TGTGCCAGTACCCAAGCGGGGGGGGCCTGGGAGACCCAGTACTTC.

This clone was observed a handful of times. The chain uses TRBV7-2 and TRBJ2-3, with D maybe TRBD2 (6 bases). Trimming pared 3 bases from V and 1 base from J, leaving 17 bases between. This CDR3 contains 17 residues. Germline V lookup: CDR1 SGHTA, CDR2 FQGNSA. CDR3 nucleotides: TGTGCCAGCAGCTTGTCACACGGGAGTAAGGGCACAGATACGCAGTATTTT. Translated: CASSLSHGSKGTDTQYF.

The chain employs TRBV7-2 and TRBJ2-7, with 7 bases identical to TRBD1. Germline values: CDR1 SGHTA, CDR2 FQGNSA. The CDR3 has 16 residues. The junction had 11 bases not matched to a gene; V was cut back by 6 bases and J by 0 bases. CDR3 protein: CASSRVTGVSSYEQYF. The CDR3 nucleotides are TGTGCCAGCAGTCGCGTCACAGGGGTGAGCTCCTACGAGCAGTACTTC.

V usage is TRBV4-3 and J usage is TRBJ2-3; D is unresolved. There are 13 residues in the CDR3. Trimming shortened V by 5 bases and J by 6 bases, and 12 bases separated the two germline ends. Per the germline V gene, CDR1 is LGHNA and CDR2 is YSLEER. CDR3: CASSETTWDTQYF. The CDR3 nucleotides are TGCGCCAGCAGCGAAACGACCTGGGATACGCAGTATTTT.

This chain uses TRBV28 with TRBJ1-1, with D hard to call. The V end was cut by 5 bases, the J end by 6 bases, with 16 bases between. Germline loops: CDR1 MDHEN, CDR2 SYDVKM. This CDR3 spans 14 amino acids. As DNA, the CDR3 is TGTGCCAGCAGTCAGGCGGAGGGCAACCCTGAAGCTTTCTTT. Translation gives CASSQAEGNPEAFF. The full variable domain, its missing parts supplied by reference TRBV28 and TRBJ1-1, is DVKVTQSSRYLVKRTGEKVFLECVQDMDHENMFWYRQDPGLGLRLIYFSYDVKMKEKGDIPEGYSVSREKKERFSLILESASTNQTSMYLCASSQAEGNPEAFFGQGTRLTVV.

This clone was counted a single time. This rearrangement joins TRBV18 to TRBJ2-5; maybe TRBD1 (6 bases). Germline-derived CDR1 and CDR2 are KGHSH and LQKENI. Trimming stripped 8 bases from V and 5 bases from J, with 12 bases between. The CDR3 covers 12 residues. In DNA form, the CDR3 reads TGTGCCAGCAACAGGGCAGATGAGACCCAGTACTTC. As protein: CASNRADETQYF. Full variable domain (rest looked up from reference TRBV18 and TRBJ2-5): NAGVMQNPRHLVRRRGQEARLRCSPMKGHSHVYWYRQLPEEGLKFMVYLQKENIIDESGMPKERFSAEFPKEGPSILRIQQVVRGDSAAYFCASNRADETQYFGPGTRLLVL.

The J gene is TRBJ2-7, the V gene TRBV19; D is unresolved. Trimming pared 1 base from V and 2 bases from J, leaving 18 bases between. Germline V lookup: CDR1 LNHDA, CDR2 SQIVND (reference sequence). This CDR3 is 17 amino acids long. CDR3 coding DNA: TGTGCCAGTAGTATAGCCGATTCAGGTGCCGACCCCTACGAGCAGTACTTC. Protein product: CASSIADSGADPYEQYF.

V and J are TRBV7-8 and TRBJ2-7; 12 bases match TRBD2. CDR1 is SGHVS and CDR2 is FQNEAQ in the germline V gene. The V segment lost 0 bases and the J segment 3 bases; nucleotides outside the gene matches: 3. This CDR3 contains 16 residues. The CDR3: CASSLATSGGYYEQYF. The DNA of the CDR3 is TGTGCCAGCAGCTTAGCGACTAGCGGGGGCTACTACGAGCAGTACTTC.

This rearrangement joins TRBV28 to TRBJ1-5; TRBD1 is a possible D gene (6 bases). The V gene lost 4 bases and the J gene lost 5 bases, with 15 bases spanning the gap. The CDR3 totals 15 residues. Germline CDR1 and CDR2: MDHEN and SYDVKM. The CDR3 here is CASSSASGGHQPQHF. In DNA form, the CDR3 reads TGTGCCAGCAGTTCGGCTAGTGGGGGGCATCAGCCCCAGCATTTT.

This chain connects TRBV7-2 to TRBJ1-5; 8 bases map to TRBD1. Trimming took 5 bases from V and 6 from J; bases not matched to a gene: 6. From germline, CDR1 is SGHTA and CDR2 FQGNSA. This CDR3 spans 14 amino acids. The CDR3 DNA reads TGTGCCAGCAGCCCCCGGACAGGGACTCAGCCCCAGCATTTT. It translates to CASSPRTGTQPQHF.

This clone came up a few times. V gene TRBV12-5 combines with J gene TRBJ2-7; D ambiguous. Trimming left V 3 bases short and J 2 bases short, with 8 bases between. CDR3 length: 13 amino acids. Germline CDR1 LGHNT, CDR2 FRNRAP. This CDR3 is CASGLQTTYEQYF. The CDR3 bases are TGTGCTAGTGGTTTACAGACGACCTACGAGCAGTACTTC.

The chain uses TRBV10-2 and TRBJ2-7, with a tentative D call TRBD2 (6 bases). The CDR3 covers 19 residues. Trimming cost V 2 bases and J 1 base, with 24 bases left between them. Germline-derived CDR1 and CDR2 are WSHSY and SAAADI. In DNA, the CDR3 is TGCGCCAGCAGTGAGCTTAGGGGCAGTGTCGGGGGTCGATCCTACGAGCAGTACTTC. It is translated as CASSELRGSVGGRSYEQYF.

In its sample, this clone was seen once. The V call is TRBV19, the J call TRBJ2-2; D is unresolved. Between the trimmed V and J ends, which lost 3 bases and 3 bases, there was a span of 2 bases. The CDR3 totals 12 residues. Germline V gene data show CDR1 as LNHDA and CDR2 as SQIVND (reference sequence). The CDR3 bases are TGTGCCAGTAGTATTGACACCGGGGAGCTGTTTTTT. Translation: CASSIDTGELFF.

The gene calls are TRBV5-4 and TRBJ2-7, with a weak D call TRBD1 (6 bases). Germline lookup yields CDR1 SGHNT and CDR2 YYREEE (reference sequence). This CDR3 region has 12 residues. Trimming removed 0 bases at V and 7 bases at J, with 8 bases between. The CDR3 sequence is CASSLDDREQYF. The CDR3 DNA reads TGTGCCAGCAGCTTGGACGACAGGGAGCAGTACTTC.

The chain joins TRBV7-2 to TRBJ2-7; D may be TRBD1 (5 bases). The CDR3 sequence is 14 residues long. V was pared by 0 bases and J by 7 bases, with 13 bases between. Germline V lookup: CDR1 SGHTA, CDR2 FQGNSA. The CDR3 reads CASSLAGAYNEQYF. CDR3 DNA: TGTGCCAGCAGCTTAGCAGGGGCTTACAATGAGCAGTACTTC.

The chain combines TRBV2 with TRBJ2-1; 7 positions match TRBD2. V gave up 3 bases and J gave up 0 bases; unmatched junction bases: 2. The CDR3 contains 15 residues. CDR1 and CDR2 (germline): SNHLY, FYNNEI. CDR3 DNA: TGTGCCAGCAGTGAGGCGGGGGTCTCCTACAATGAGCAGTTCTTC. Translated, it gives CASSEAGVSYNEQFF.

Only one count was recorded for this clone. The chain employs TRBV5-5 and TRBJ1-2; a weak D match, TRBD1 (5 bases). Germline values: CDR1 SGHKS, CDR2 YYEKEE (reference sequence). The CDR3 has 14 residues. V lost 0 bases and J 8 bases, leaving 14 bases between the germline ends. CDR3 sequence (DNA): TGTGCCAGCAGCTTGGGGGGGTCCACCCCCGGCTACACCTTC. This gives the protein CASSLGGSTPGYTF.

J is TRBJ2-7 and V is TRBV7-2; D not certain. Germline V gene data show CDR1 as SGHTA and CDR2 as FQGNSA. The CDR3 contains 13 residues. V was pared by 1 base and J by 7 bases, with 11 bases between. This chain's CDR3 is CASSLELVDEQYF. CDR3 DNA sequence: TGTGCCAGCAGCTTAGAATTGGTAGATGAGCAGTACTTC.

The chain uses TRBV30 and TRBJ2-7; 9 bases line up with TRBD1. Germline loops: CDR1 GTSNPN, CDR2 SVGIG (reference sequence). The length of the CDR3 is 12 residues. V dropped 2 bases and J dropped 5; count of bases not matched to a gene: 1. The CDR3 is CAWSRTGDEQYF. The CDR3 DNA is TGTGCCTGGAGTAGGACAGGGGACGAGCAGTACTTC. The variable domain in full, with the rest retrieved from reference TRBV30 and TRBJ2-7, is SQTIHQWPATLVQPVGSPLSLECTVEGTSNPNLYWYRQAAGRGLQLLFYSVGIGQISSEVPQNLSASRPQDRQFILSSKKLLLSDSGFYLCAWSRTGDEQYFGPGTRLTVT.

This chain links TRBV29-1 with TRBJ1-2; D gene ambiguous. The CDR3 totals 13 residues. Germline V lookup: CDR1 SQVTM, CDR2 ANQGSEA. V gave up 3 bases and J gave up 4 bases, with 12 bases separating them. CDR3 region: CSVEGQVTYGYTF. For the CDR3, the DNA is TGCAGCGTTGAGGGTCAGGTGACCTATGGCTACACCTTC.

This sequence joins TRBV6-1 and TRBJ2-1; TRBD2 aligns across 13 bases. CDR3 length equals 13 residues. V shed 8 bases and J 7 bases; nucleotides not matched to a gene: 2. Germline assignment: CDR1 MNHNS and CDR2 SASEGT. In nucleotides, the CDR3 is TGTGCCAGCTTGGGACTAGCGGGGAATGAGCAGTTCTTC. Its protein product is CASLGLAGNEQFF.

The chain combines TRBV6-1 with TRBJ2-2; TRBD1 matches 7 bases. CDR1 is MNHNS, CDR2 SASEGT, per germline. Germline trimming cut 2 bases from V and 9 bases from J; bases unmatched to any gene: 6. The CDR3 has 14 amino acids. CDR3 bases: TGTGCCAGCAGTGAACAGGGGGTGGATCGGGAGCTGTTTTTT. Residues: CASSEQGVDRELFF.

CDR3 region: CASSELGEDEQFF. In nucleotides, the CDR3 is TGTGCCAGCAGTGAATTGGGGGAAGATGAGCAGTTCTTC. This sequence joins TRBV25-1 and TRBJ2-1, with D tentatively TRBD1 or TRBD2 (5 bases each). From germline, CDR1 is MGHDK and CDR2 SYGVNS. The length of the CDR3 is 13 residues. V lost 1 base to trimming and J lost 8 bases, with 9 bases between them.

This clone occurred once. The rearrangement joins TRBV11-2 to TRBJ1-1; 7 bases agree with TRBD1. The trim removed 5 bases at V and 3 bases at J, leaving 12 bases unmatched. Germline-derived CDR1 and CDR2 are SGHAT and FQNNGV. The length of the CDR3 is 16 residues. The CDR3 here is CASSVDTWDRHTEAFF. CDR3 coding DNA: TGTGCCAGCAGCGTCGATACATGGGACAGACACACTGAAGCTTTCTTT.